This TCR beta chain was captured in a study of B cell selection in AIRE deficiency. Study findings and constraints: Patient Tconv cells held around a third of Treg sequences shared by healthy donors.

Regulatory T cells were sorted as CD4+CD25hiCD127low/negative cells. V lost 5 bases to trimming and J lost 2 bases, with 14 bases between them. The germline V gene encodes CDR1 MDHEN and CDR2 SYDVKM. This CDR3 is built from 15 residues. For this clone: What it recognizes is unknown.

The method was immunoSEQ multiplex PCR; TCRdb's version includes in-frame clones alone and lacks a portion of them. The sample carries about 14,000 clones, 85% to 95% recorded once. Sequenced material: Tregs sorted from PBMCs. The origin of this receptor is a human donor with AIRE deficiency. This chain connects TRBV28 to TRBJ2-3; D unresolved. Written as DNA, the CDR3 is TGTGCCAGCAGTCCCCGAAGCCCCTCCACAGATACGCAGTATTTT. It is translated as CASSPRSPSTDTQYF.